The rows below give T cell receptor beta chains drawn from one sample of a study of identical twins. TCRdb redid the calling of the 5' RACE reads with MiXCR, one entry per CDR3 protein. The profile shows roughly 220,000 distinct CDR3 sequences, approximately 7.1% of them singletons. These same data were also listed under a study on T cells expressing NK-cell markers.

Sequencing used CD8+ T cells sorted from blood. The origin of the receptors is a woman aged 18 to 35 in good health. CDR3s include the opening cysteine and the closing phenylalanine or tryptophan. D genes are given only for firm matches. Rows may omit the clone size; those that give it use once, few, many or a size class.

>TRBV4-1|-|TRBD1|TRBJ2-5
TGCGCCAGCAGCCCGCGACAGGGGGCGCGGGAGACCCAGTACTTC
CASSPRQGARETQYF
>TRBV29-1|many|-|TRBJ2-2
TGCAGCGTTGACTCTCTGATTAGGGGCCCGAGGAACACCGGGGAGCTGTTTTTT
CSVDSLIRGPRNTGELFF
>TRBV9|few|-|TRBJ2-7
TGTGCCAGCAGCGAACTTGGTGGCAGTAGTTGGTTCGAGCAGTACTTC
CASSELGGSSWFEQYF
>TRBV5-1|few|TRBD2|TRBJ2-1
TGCGCCAGCAGCGACCGACTAGCGGGGTACAATGAGCAGTTCTTC
CASSDRLAGYNEQFF
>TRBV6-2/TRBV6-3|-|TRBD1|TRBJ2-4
TGTGCCAGCAGTACCCTGACAGGGGGTTTGCAAAACATTCAGTACTTC
CASSTLTGGLQNIQYF
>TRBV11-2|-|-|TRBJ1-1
TGTGCCAGTAAAACTCCTGGGTGGACTGAAGCTTTCTTT
CASKTPGWTEAFF
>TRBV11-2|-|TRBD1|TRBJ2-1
TGTGCCAGCAGCTTAGTTTTGGTAGGGCAAGGGGGCGATGAGCAGTTCTTC
CASSLVLVGQGGDEQFF
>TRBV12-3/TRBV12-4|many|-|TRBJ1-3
TGTGCCTCCGGCGTAGGAAACACCATATATTTT
CASGVGNTIYF
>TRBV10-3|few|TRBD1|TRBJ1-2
TGTGCCATCAGCGATACAGGGGACCTAGAGGGCTACACCTTC
CAISDTGDLEGYTF
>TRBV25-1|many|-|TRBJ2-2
TGTGCCAGCAGTGATCGAAGCCCAGCCTCCGGGGAGCTGTTTTTT
CASSDRSPASGELFF
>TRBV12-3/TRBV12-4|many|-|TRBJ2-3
TGTGCCAGCAGTTTGTTGGCCCACGGAGATACGCAGTATTTT
CASSLLAHGDTQYF
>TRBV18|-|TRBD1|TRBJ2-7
TGTGCCAGCTCACCAAGAAAGGGACAGGGGATCTCCTACGAGCAGTACTTC
CASSPRKGQGISYEQYF
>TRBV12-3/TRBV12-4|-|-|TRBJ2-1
TGTGCCAGCAGCTACGGTGGCGAAGAGTTCTTC
CASSYGGEEFF
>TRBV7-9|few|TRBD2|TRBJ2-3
TGTGCCAGCAGCTTAGAGGTGACTAGCGGGCCAGATACGCAGTATTTT
CASSLEVTSGPDTQYF
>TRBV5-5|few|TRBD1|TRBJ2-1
TGTGCCAGCAGCTCCTCTCGACAGGGGTCCTACAATGAGCAGTTCTTC
CASSSSRQGSYNEQFF
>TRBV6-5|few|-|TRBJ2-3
TGTGCCAGCAGTTACTCCATGGGCACAGATACGCAGTATTTT
CASSYSMGTDTQYF
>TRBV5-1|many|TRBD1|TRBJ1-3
TGCGCCAGCAGCCACGACAGGGGCTATCCTGGAAACACCATATATTTT
CASSHDRGYPGNTIYF
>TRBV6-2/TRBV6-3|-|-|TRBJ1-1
TGTGCCAGCAGTTACCAGGGTACCGTCCGAAGAACTGAAGCTTTCTTT
CASSYQGTVRRTEAFF
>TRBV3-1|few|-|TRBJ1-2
TGTGCCAGCAGCCAAGTATCTCACGAGTGGGATGGCTACACCTTC
CASSQVSHEWDGYTF
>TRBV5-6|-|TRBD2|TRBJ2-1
TGTGCCAGCAGCCTTAGCGGGATCTTGGACAATGAGCAGTTCTTC
CASSLSGILDNEQFF
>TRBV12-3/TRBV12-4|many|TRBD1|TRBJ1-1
TGTGCCAGCAGCAGACTTCAGGGGGAGAACACTGAAGCTTTCTTT
CASSRLQGENTEAFF
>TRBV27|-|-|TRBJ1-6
TGTGCCAGCAGCCCTGGGACCTCCGGGGATTCACCCCTCCACTTT
CASSPGTSGDSPLHF
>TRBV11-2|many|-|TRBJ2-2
TGTGCCAGCAGCTTAGGGTGGCCCCCGGGGAGCACCGGGGAGCTGTTTTTT
CASSLGWPPGSTGELFF
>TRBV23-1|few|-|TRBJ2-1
TGCGCCAGCAGTCGATTTGGGAATGAGCAGTTCTTC
CASSRFGNEQFF
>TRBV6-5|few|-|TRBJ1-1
TGTGCCAGCAGTTACTCGATGGAGCGCCGGGGAGCTTTCTTT
CASSYSMERRGAFF
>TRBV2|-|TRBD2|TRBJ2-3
TGTGCCAGCAGGGGGACTAGCGGGGGACCCCCGGCGCAGTATTTT
CASRGTSGGPPAQYF
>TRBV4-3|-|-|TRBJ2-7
TGCGCCAGCAGCCAAGATCCAGCGTCCTACGAGCAGTACTTC
CASSQDPASYEQYF
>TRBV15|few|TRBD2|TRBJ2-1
TGTGCCACCAGCAGTCCCACTAGCGGGAGGGACTATGAGCAGTTCTTC
CATSSPTSGRDYEQFF
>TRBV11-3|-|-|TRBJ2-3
TGTGCCAGCAGCTTAGATGGAGGGGGCGCGGATACGCAGTATTTT
CASSLDGGGADTQYF
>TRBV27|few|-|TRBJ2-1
TGTGCCAGCAGTTTGCCCGGGTCAGTCAATGAGCAGTTCTTC
CASSLPGSVNEQFF
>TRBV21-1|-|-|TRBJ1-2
TGTGCCAGCAGCAAAGCCCCCCGAAAAGGTGATGGCTACACCTTC
CASSKAPRKGDGYTF
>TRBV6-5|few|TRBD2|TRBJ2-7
TGTGCCAGCAGTTACTCCCCTAGCGGATACGAGCAGTACTTC
CASSYSPSGYEQYF
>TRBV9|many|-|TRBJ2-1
TGTGCCAGCAGCGTAGGGGGTACGACCTACAATGAGCAGTTCTTC
CASSVGGTTYNEQFF
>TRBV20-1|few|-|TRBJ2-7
TGCAGTGCCGAACTTTCCTACGAGCAGTACTTC
CSAELSYEQYF
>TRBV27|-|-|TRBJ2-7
TGTGCCAGCAGTCCCCCGGGACTCAATACGTTCTTC
CASSPPGLNTFF
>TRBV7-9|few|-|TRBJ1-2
TGTGCCAGCAGCTTGGGGTACAGCGACTATGGCTACACCTTC
CASSLGYSDYGYTF
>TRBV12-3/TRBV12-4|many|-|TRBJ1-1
TGTGCCAGCAGCTGGGGACTGAACACTGAAGCTTTCTTT
CASSWGLNTEAFF
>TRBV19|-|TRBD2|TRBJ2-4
TGTGCCAGTAGTAACACTAACGGGGGGTGGACGTCAAACATTCAGTACTTC
CASSNTNGGWTSNIQYF
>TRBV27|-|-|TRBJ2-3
TGTGCCAGCAGTTTATCCCGTAGTACAGATACGCAGTATTTT
CASSLSRSTDTQYF
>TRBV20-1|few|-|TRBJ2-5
TGCAGTGCTAGGGGGCGATTCCAAGAGACCCAGTACTTC
CSARGRFQETQYF
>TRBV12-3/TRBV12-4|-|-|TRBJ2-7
TGTGCCAGCAGTTTAGAGGACTGGAGCTCCTACGAGCAGTACTTC
CASSLEDWSSYEQYF
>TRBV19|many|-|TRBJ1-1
TGTGCCAGTAGCGAAGGGAGGACTGAAGCTTTCTTT
CASSEGRTEAFF
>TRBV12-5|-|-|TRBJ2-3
TGTGCTAGTGGTCTTCAGAGGGGGGGGCGCGATACGCAGTATTTT
CASGLQRGGRDTQYF
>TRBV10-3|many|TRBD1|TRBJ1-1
TGTGCCAGTGGACAGGAGTTGGCTGCTTTCTTT
CASGQELAAFF
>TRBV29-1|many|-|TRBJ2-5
TGCAGCGGGGCATCGTCTCGCGAAGAGACCCAGTACTTC
CSGASSREETQYF
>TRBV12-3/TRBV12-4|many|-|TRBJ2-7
TGTGCCAGCAGTTTAGCAGGGTGGTCCTACGAGCAGTACTTC
CASSLAGWSYEQYF
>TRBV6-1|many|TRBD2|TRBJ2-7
TGTGCCAGCACCCGACTAGCGGGCTCCTACGAGCAGTACTTC
CASTRLAGSYEQYF
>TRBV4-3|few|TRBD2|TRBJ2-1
TGCGCCAGCAGCCAACGAATCACTAGCGGAGCCTACAATGAGCAGTTCTTC
CASSQRITSGAYNEQFF
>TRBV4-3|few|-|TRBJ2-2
TGCGCCAGCAGCCAAGATCTCGCGGTAGCGAACACCGGGGAGCTGTTTTTT
CASSQDLAVANTGELFF
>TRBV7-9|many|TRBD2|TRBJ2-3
TGTGCCAGCAGTCTAATAGCGGGGCCTAGCACAGATACGCAGTATTTT
CASSLIAGPSTDTQYF